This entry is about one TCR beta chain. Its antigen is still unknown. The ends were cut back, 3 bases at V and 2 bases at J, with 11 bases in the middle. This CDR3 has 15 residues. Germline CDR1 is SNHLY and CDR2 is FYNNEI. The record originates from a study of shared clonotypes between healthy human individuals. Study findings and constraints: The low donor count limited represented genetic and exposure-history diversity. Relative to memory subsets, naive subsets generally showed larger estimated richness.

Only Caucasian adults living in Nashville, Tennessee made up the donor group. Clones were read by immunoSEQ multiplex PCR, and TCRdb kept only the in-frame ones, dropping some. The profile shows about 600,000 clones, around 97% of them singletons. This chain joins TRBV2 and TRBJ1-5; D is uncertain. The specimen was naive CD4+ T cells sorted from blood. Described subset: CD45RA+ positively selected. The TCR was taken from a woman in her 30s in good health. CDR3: CASSEQGMGNQPQHF. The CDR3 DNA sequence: TGTGCCAGCAGTGAGCAAGGGATGGGCAATCAGCCCCAGCATTTT.